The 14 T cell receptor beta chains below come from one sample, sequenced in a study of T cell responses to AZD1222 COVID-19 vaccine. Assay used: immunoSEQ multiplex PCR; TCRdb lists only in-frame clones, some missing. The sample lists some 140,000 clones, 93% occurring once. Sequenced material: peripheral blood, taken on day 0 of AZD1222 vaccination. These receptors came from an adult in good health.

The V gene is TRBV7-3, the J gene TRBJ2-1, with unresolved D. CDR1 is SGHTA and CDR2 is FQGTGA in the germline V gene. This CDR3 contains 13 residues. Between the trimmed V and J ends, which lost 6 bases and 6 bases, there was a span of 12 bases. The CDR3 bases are TGTGCCAGCAGTCCCGCCCGGTCCAATGAGCAGTTCTTC. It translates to CASSPARSNEQFF.

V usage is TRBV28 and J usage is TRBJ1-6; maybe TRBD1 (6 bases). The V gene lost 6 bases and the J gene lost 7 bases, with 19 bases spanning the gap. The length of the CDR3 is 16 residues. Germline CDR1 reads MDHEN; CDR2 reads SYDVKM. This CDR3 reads CASRTQGIRGNSPLHF. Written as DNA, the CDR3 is TGTGCCAGCAGAACACAGGGAATAAGGGGAAATTCACCCCTCCACTTT.

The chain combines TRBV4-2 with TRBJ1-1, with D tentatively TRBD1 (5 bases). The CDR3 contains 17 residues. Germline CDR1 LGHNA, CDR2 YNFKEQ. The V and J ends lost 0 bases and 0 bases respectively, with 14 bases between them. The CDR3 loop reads CASSQDGLAGLNTEAFF. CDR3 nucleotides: TGTGCCAGCAGCCAAGATGGGTTGGCAGGGTTGAACACTGAAGCTTTCTTT.

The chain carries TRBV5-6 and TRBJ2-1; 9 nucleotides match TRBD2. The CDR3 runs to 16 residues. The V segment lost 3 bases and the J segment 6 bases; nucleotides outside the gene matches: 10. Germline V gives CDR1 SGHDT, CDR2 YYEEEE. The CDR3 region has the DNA TGTGCCAGCAGCTCCGATAGCGGGGGTTTTCTCAATGAGCAGTTCTTC. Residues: CASSSDSGGFLNEQFF. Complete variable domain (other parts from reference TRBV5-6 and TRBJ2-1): DAGVTQSPTHLIKTRGQQVTLRCSPKSGHDTVSWYQQALGQGPQFIFQYYEEEERQRGNFPDRFSGHQFPNYSSELNVNALLLGDSALYLCASSSDSGGFLNEQFFGPGTRLTVL.

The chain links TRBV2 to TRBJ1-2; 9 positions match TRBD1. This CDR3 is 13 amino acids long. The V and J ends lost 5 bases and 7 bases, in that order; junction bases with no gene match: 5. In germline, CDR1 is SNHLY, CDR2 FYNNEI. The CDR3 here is CASSTGTGSGYTF. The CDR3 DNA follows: TGTGCCAGCAGTACCGGGACAGGGAGTGGCTACACCTTC.

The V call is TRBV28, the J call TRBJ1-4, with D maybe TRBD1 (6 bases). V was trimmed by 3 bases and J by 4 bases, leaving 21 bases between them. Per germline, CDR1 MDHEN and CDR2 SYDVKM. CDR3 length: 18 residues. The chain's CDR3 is CASSLDGGHGLLNEKLFF. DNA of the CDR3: TGTGCCAGCAGTTTGGACGGGGGGCATGGGCTACTTAATGAAAAACTGTTTTTT.

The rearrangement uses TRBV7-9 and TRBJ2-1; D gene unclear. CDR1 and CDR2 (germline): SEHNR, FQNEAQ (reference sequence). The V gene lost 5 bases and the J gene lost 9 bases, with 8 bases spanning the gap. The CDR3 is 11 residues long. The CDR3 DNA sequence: TGTGCCAGCAGCCTCTCTCCTGAGCAGTTCTTC. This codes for CASSLSPEQFF.

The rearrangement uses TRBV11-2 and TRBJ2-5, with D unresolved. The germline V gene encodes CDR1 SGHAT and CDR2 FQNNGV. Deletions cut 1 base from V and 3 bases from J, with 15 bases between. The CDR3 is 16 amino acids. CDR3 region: CASSLGPLGPEETQYF. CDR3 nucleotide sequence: TGTGCCAGCAGCTTAGGTCCCCTAGGGCCGGAAGAGACCCAGTACTTC.

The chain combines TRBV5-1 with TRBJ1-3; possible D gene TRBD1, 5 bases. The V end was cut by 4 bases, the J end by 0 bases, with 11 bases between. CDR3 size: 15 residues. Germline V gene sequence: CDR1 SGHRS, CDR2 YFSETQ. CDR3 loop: CASSTDSVSGNTIYF. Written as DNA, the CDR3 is TGCGCCAGCAGCACAGACAGTGTCTCTGGAAACACCATATATTTT.

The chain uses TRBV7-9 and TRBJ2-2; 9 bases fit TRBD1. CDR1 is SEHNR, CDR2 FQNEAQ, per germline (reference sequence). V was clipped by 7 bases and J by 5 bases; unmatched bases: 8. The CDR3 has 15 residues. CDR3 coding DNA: TGTGCCAGCATGGGACAGGGAGGAAAGACCGGGGAGCTGTTTTTT. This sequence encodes CASMGQGGKTGELFF.

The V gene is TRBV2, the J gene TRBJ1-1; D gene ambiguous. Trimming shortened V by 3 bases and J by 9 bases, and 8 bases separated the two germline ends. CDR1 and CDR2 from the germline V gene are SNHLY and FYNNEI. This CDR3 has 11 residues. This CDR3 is CASSDGPKAFF. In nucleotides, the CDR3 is TGTGCCAGCAGTGATGGCCCTAAAGCTTTCTTT.

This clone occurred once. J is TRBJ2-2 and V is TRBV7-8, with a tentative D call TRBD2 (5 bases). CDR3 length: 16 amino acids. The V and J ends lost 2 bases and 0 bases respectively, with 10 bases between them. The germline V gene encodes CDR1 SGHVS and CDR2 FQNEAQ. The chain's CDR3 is CASSLWQRPNTGELFF. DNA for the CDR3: TGTGCCAGCAGCTTATGGCAGCGGCCGAACACCGGGGAGCTGTTTTTT.

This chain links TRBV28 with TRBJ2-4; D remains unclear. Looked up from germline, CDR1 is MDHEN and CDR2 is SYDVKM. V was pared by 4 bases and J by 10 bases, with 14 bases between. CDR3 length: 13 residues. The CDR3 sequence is CASSSYPVLIQYF. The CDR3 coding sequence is TGTGCCAGCAGTTCCTACCCCGTGCTAATTCAGTACTTC.

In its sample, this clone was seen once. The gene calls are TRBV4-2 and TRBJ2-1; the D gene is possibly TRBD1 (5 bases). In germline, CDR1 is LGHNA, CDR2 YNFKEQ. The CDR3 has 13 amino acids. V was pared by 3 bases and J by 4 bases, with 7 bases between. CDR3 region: CASSHRVYNEQFF. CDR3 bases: TGTGCCAGCAGCCACAGGGTATACAATGAGCAGTTCTTC.